One sample yielded the 10 T cell receptor beta chains listed below, sequenced in a study of CD8+ T cells in alopecia areata. Isolated RNA was reverse transcribed into cDNA used as the sequencing template. Generated by immunoSEQ multiplex PCR, the TCRdb table keeps only in-frame clones and is missing some. The table has about 150,000 clones, 80% to 90% seen once. The sample consisted of CD8+ T cells sorted from blood, taken at week 0. These receptors were obtained from a human donor with alopecia areata.

The chain employs TRBV15 and TRBJ2-5, with a possible D match to TRBD1 (6 bases). The DNA end is a closer match to TRBJ2-7, so the J assignment may be wrong. CDR1 is LNHNV, CDR2 YYDKDF, per germline (reference sequence). The CDR3 loop spans 14 amino acids. CDR3 residues: CATSRASTGNEQYF. CDR3 nucleotides: TGTGCCACCAGCAGAGCTTCAACAGGGAACGAGCAGTACTTC.

This chain connects TRBV7-9 to TRBJ2-7; unclear D gene. The CDR3 is made up of 13 amino acids. The germline gives CDR1 SEHNR, CDR2 FQNEAQ (reference sequence). Between the trimmed V and J ends, which lost 4 bases and 4 bases, there was a span of 11 bases. As DNA, the CDR3 is TGTGCCAGCAGCTCCCCGTCCTCATACGAGCAGTACTTC. Its translation is CASSSPSSYEQYF.

The rearrangement links TRBV5-1 to TRBJ2-3; 9 positions match TRBD1. This CDR3 has 14 residues. V was pared by 4 bases and J by 3 bases, with 3 bases of the junction left unmatched. Germline V gene data show CDR1 as SGHRS and CDR2 as YFSETQ. The CDR3 loop reads CASSAGQGTDTQYF. The CDR3 DNA is TGCGCCAGCAGCGCCGGACAGGGGACAGATACGCAGTATTTT.

A note on this clone: This same CDR3 is encoded by further DNA sequences in the sample. The chain joins TRBV27 to TRBJ2-3; D gene uncertain. This CDR3 is built from 13 residues. V lost 5 bases to trimming and J lost 4 bases, with 10 bases between them. CDR1 is MNHEY, CDR2 SMNVEV, per germline (reference sequence). The CDR3 region is CASSPLDPDTQYF. In DNA form, the CDR3 reads TGTGCCAGCAGTCCCCTCGATCCAGATACGCAGTATTTT.

The rearrangement links TRBV9 to TRBJ2-1; TRBD2 matches 9 bases. The V segment lost 0 bases and the J segment 5 bases; nucleotides outside the gene matches: 3. Germline CDR1 is SGDLS and CDR2 is YYNGEE. This CDR3 region has 15 residues. The CDR3 spells CASSVGSGSNNEQFF. The CDR3 bases are TGTGCCAGCAGCGTAGGTAGCGGGAGTAACAATGAGCAGTTCTTC.

This chain connects TRBV9 to TRBJ2-5; the D is unclear. Germline CDR1 SGDLS, CDR2 YYNGEE. CDR3 length equals 15 residues. Between the trimmed V and J ends, which lost 2 bases and 4 bases, there was a span of 15 bases. CDR3 nucleotides: TGTGCCAGCAGCGTGGAAGATCCAGTGGGAGAGACCCAGTACTTC. This translates into CASSVEDPVGETQYF. Full variable domain (rest looked up from reference TRBV9 and TRBJ2-5): DSGVTQTPKHLITATGQRVTLRCSPRSGDLSVYWYQQSLDQGLQFLIQYYNGEERAKGNILERFSAQQFPDLHSELNLSSLELGDSALYFCASSVEDPVGETQYFGPGTRLLVL.

CDR3 DNA sequence: TGTGCCAGCAGTTTGACGACTAGCGGGAGGACGGGGCAGTTCTTC. Translated: CASSLTTSGRTGQFF. V is TRBV27 and J is TRBJ2-1, with TRBD2 matching 13 bases. Germline trimming cut 3 bases from V and 12 bases from J; bases unmatched to any gene: 8. Germline CDR1 reads MNHEY; CDR2 reads SMNVEV (reference sequence). The CDR3 covers 15 residues.

This clone was recorded only once. The CDR3 coding sequence is TGTGCCAGCAGCCAAGAGGCGGGGGAGACAGATACGCAGTATTTT. Translated: CASSQEAGETDTQYF. The J gene is TRBJ2-3, the V gene TRBV4-2; TRBD2 matches 7 bases. The germline CDR1 and CDR2 sequences are LGHNA and YNFKEQ. CDR3 length: 15 residues. V lost 0 bases and J lost 3; bases outside the gene matches: 3.

The chain carries TRBV7-9 and TRBJ1-2, with a possible D match to TRBD1 (5 bases). Germline CDR1 SEHNR, CDR2 FQNEAQ (reference sequence). This CDR3 region has 13 residues. V was cut by 2 bases and J by 4 bases, with 8 bases left in between. The CDR3 region has the DNA TGTGCCAGCAGCTTACGGACAAGCTATGGCTACACCTTC. It codes for CASSLRTSYGYTF.

The V call is TRBV7-9, the J call TRBJ2-1; weak D call: TRBD1 (6 bases). From germline, CDR1 is SEHNR and CDR2 FQNEAQ (reference sequence). The CDR3 is 14 residues long. The germline V and J ends were trimmed by 5 bases and 16 bases, with 24 bases remaining between them. The CDR3 reads CASSESTGFGILFF. The CDR3 bases are TGTGCCAGCAGCGAGAGTACAGGGTTTGGCATTTTATTCTTC. Complete variable domain (other parts from reference TRBV7-9 and TRBJ2-1): DTGVSQNPRHKITKRGQNVTFRCDPISEHNRLYWYRQTLGQGPEFLTYFQNEAQLEKSRLLSDRFSAERPKGSFSTLEIQRTEQGDSAMYLCASSESTGFGILFFGPGTRLTVL.